The 5 T cell receptor beta chains presented below share a single source sample, sequenced in a study of shared clonotypes between healthy human individuals. The assay was immunoSEQ multiplex PCR, and TCRdb's table has in-frame clones only and misses some. Of about a million clones in the sample, 77% were seen once. The sequenced material came from memory CD4+ T cells from PBMCs. Noted subset: CD45RA-negative fraction. The source of these receptors is a man in his late teens or twenties in good health. Some clones in this sample may be carry-over from other donors' samples.

This clone has more than one count but fewer than ten. This rearrangement joins TRBV2 to TRBJ1-3; TRBD1 might be the D (5 bases). Germline V gene data show CDR1 as SNHLY and CDR2 as FYNNEI. With 5 bases removed from V and 0 bases from J, the gap between germline ends came to 17 bases. The length of the CDR3 is 17 residues. The CDR3 DNA sequence: TGTGCCAGCAGTCTTACACCGGGACTCATCTCTGGAAACACCATATATTTT. Protein: CASSLTPGLISGNTIYF.

This chain connects TRBV10-3 to TRBJ1-1, with D perhaps matching TRBD1 (5 bases). Deletions cut 0 bases from V and 1 base from J, with 12 bases between. This CDR3 comprises 16 residues. CDR1 and CDR2 from the germline V gene are ENHRY and SYGVKD. In DNA, the CDR3 is TGTGCCATCAGTGAGTCGACGGACAAGCCGAACACTGAAGCTTTCTTT. It encodes CAISESTDKPNTEAFF.

The chain combines TRBV5-1 with TRBJ2-7; 7 bases match TRBD1. The J segment lost 0 bases and the V segment lost 3 bases, leaving 6 bases of the junction unmatched. CDR3 size: 15 residues. Germline values: CDR1 SGHRS, CDR2 YFSETQ. The CDR3 nucleotides read TGCGCCAGCAGCTCCTCGGGACAGCCCTCCTACGAGCAGTACTTC. It encodes CASSSSGQPSYEQYF.

This chain links TRBV18 with TRBJ2-2; a weak D match, TRBD2 (5 bases). Germline CDR1 reads KGHSH; CDR2 reads LQKENI. Trimming cost V 2 bases and J 7 bases, with 5 bases left between them. The length of the CDR3 is 12 residues. CDR3 loop: CASSPTSGELFF. The DNA of the CDR3 is TGTGCCAGCTCACCAACTAGCGGGGAGCTGTTTTTT.

This clone was seen once. The chain is built from TRBV5-1 and TRBJ1-2; 9 nucleotides match TRBD1. Germline CDR1 and CDR2: SGHRS and YFSETQ. The CDR3 spans 17 residues. The V gene end was trimmed by 6 bases and the J gene end by 1 base; junction bases not matched to a gene: 13. This CDR3 is CASTYGTGNGYNYGYTF. The CDR3 DNA follows: TGCGCCAGCACCTACGGGACAGGGAATGGTTATAACTATGGCTACACCTTC.